Listed here are 19 T cell receptor beta chains from one sample, sequenced in a study of blood T cell repertoires in COVID-19. Data came from immunoSEQ multiplex PCR; TCRdb stores just in-frame clones and leaves some out. The repertoire holds about 58,000 clones, more than 75% seen once, with 4.7% in the top ten. Sequenced material: peripheral blood. The receptor source for this set is a middle-aged man with active COVID-19.

This clone was found once. J is TRBJ1-5 and V is TRBV30; D remains unclear. The CDR3 spans 13 residues. CDR1 and CDR2 from the germline V gene are GTSNPN and SVGIG (reference sequence). V was trimmed by 2 bases and J by 5 bases, leaving 10 bases between them. The CDR3 DNA reads TGTGCCTGGAGTAAGAACATCCATCAGCCCCAGCATTTT. This translates into CAWSKNIHQPQHF.

The V gene is TRBV13, the J gene TRBJ2-1, with D possibly matching TRBD1 (5 bases). Germline V lookup: CDR1 PRHDT, CDR2 FYEKMQ (reference sequence). CDR3 length: 12 amino acids. Trimming cost V 0 bases and J 14 bases, with 11 bases left between them. CDR3 residues: CASSLGGHTEFF. The CDR3 DNA reads as TGTGCCAGCAGCTTAGGAGGACATACGGAGTTCTTC.

The chain links TRBV18 to TRBJ1-1, with D unresolved. This CDR3 region has 14 residues. Looked up from germline, CDR1 is KGHSH and CDR2 is LQKENI. V was trimmed by 6 bases and J by 3 bases, leaving 14 bases between them. CDR3 DNA sequence: TGTGCCAGCTCCCCCGGCCTGGAGGACACTGAAGCTTTCTTT. This sequence encodes CASSPGLEDTEAFF.

The chain is built from TRBV7-2 and TRBJ2-1, with D maybe TRBD2 (6 bases). The CDR3 has 15 residues. Trimming took 1 base from V and 0 from J, leaving 7 bases between them. Per the germline V gene, CDR1 is SGHTA and CDR2 is FQGNSA. The CDR3 reads CASSLGDFSYNEQFF. The DNA for the CDR3 is TGTGCCAGCAGCTTAGGGGACTTCTCCTACAATGAGCAGTTCTTC.

In this sample, this clone turned up a few times. The CDR3 DNA reads as TGTGCCAGCAGCACACACAGGGTGACCTACGAGCAGTACTTC. Protein product: CASSTHRVTYEQYF. The chain couples TRBV11-2 to TRBJ2-7; TRBD1 is a possible D gene (6 bases). Germline V gene sequence: CDR1 SGHAT, CDR2 FQNNGV. The CDR3 spans 14 residues. Trimming stripped 5 bases from V and 2 bases from J, with 13 bases between.

The chain joins TRBV4-2 to TRBJ1-2, with 12 bases lining up with TRBD1. Per germline, CDR1 LGHNA and CDR2 YNFKEQ. Trimming removed 3 bases from V and 2 bases from J; junction bases left unmatched: 7. CDR3 length: 17 amino acids. The DNA for the CDR3 is TGTGCCAGCAGCCAGTCGGAGGGACAGGGGGCAAACTATGGCTACACCTTC. Its translation is CASSQSEGQGANYGYTF.

This sequence joins TRBV11-2 and TRBJ1-2; no definite D call. V lost 7 bases and J lost 2, with 14 bases in between. The CDR3 is 14 amino acids. CDR1 and CDR2 (germline): SGHAT, FQNNGV. DNA for the CDR3: TGTGCCAGCAAGAGGTCCCAAGAGAACTATGGCTACACCTTC. It is translated as CASKRSQENYGYTF.

The CDR3 protein is CASSENRDYGYTF. For the CDR3, the DNA is TGTGCCAGCAGCGAGAACAGGGACTATGGCTACACCTTC. This chain connects TRBV11-2 to TRBJ1-2, with D possibly being TRBD1 (6 bases). There are 13 residues in the CDR3. The V and J ends lost 5 bases and 3 bases respectively, with 10 bases between them. CDR1 is SGHAT, CDR2 FQNNGV, per germline.

The rearrangement links TRBV25-1 to TRBJ2-7; the D gene is possibly TRBD1 (6 bases). Germline CDR1 is MGHDK and CDR2 is SYGVNS. CDR3 size: 13 residues. Trimming left V 1 base short and J 6 bases short, with 10 bases between. CDR3 residues: CASSELTGGEQYF. CDR3 DNA sequence: TGTGCCAGCAGTGAATTGACAGGCGGCGAGCAGTACTTC.

This chain links TRBV6-4 with TRBJ1-5; 7 bases match TRBD1. This CDR3 is 14 amino acids long. Trimming at V came to 6 bases and at J to 3 bases, leaving 5 bases not matched to a gene. Germline assignment: CDR1 MRHNA and CDR2 SNTAGT. In DNA, the CDR3 is TGTGCCAGCAGCAACGGACAGGACAATCAGCCCCAGCATTTT. Its translation: CASSNGQDNQPQHF.

The CDR3 loop reads CASSHDRDKANQPQHF. The CDR3 nucleotides read TGCGCCAGCAGCCATGACCGGGACAAAGCAAATCAGCCCCAGCATTTT. The J gene is TRBJ1-5, the V gene TRBV4-1, with D perhaps TRBD1 (6 bases). Looked up from germline, CDR1 is MGHRA and CDR2 is YSYEKL. Trimming removed 3 bases at V and 4 bases at J, with 16 bases between. The CDR3 runs to 16 residues.

V is TRBV28 and J is TRBJ2-7, with TRBD2 matching over 13 bases. CDR1 MDHEN and CDR2 SYDVKM come from the germline V gene. This CDR3 region has 14 residues. J lost 7 bases, V lost 6 bases, and 6 bases had no gene match. CDR3: CASSLPGLAGEQYF. In DNA form, the CDR3 reads TGTGCCAGCAGCTTACCGGGACTAGCGGGGGAGCAGTACTTC.

This rearrangement joins TRBV6-6 to TRBJ2-2, with TRBD1 as a possible D gene (5 bases). The CDR3 runs to 13 residues. Looked up from germline, CDR1 is MNHNY and CDR2 is SVGAGI (reference sequence). V lost 4 bases, J lost 3 bases, and 6 bases lay in between. The CDR3 spells CASSLQDTGELFF. CDR3 DNA: TGTGCCAGCAGTTTACAGGACACCGGGGAGCTGTTTTTT.

CDR3 coding DNA: TGTGCCAGCAGTGGAGGGGAGGGTCTCGAGCAGTACTTC. Encoded protein: CASSGGEGLEQYF. The chain is built from TRBV2 and TRBJ2-7; the match to TRBD2 covers 7 bases. The CDR3 is 13 residues long. Germline trimming cut 4 bases from V and 6 bases from J; bases unmatched to any gene: 6. Germline assignment: CDR1 SNHLY and CDR2 FYNNEI.

This clone has just one count. V usage is TRBV19 and J usage is TRBJ2-1; 7 bases agree with TRBD2. Trimming removed 6 bases from V and 3 bases from J; junction bases left unmatched: 11. The CDR3 runs 16 residues. Germline CDR1 reads LNHDA; CDR2 reads SQIVND (reference sequence). CDR3 protein: CASSGASGVNYNEQFF. The DNA for the CDR3 is TGTGCCAGTAGCGGGGCCAGCGGGGTAAACTACAATGAGCAGTTCTTC.

CDR3 sequence (DNA): TGTGCCAGCGCCAGGCTGTCTAATGAGCAGTTCTTC. This encodes CASARLSNEQFF. The chain carries TRBV5-6 and TRBJ2-1; D unresolved. Trimming removed 7 bases from V and 7 bases from J, with 12 bases in between. This CDR3 has 12 residues. CDR1 and CDR2 from the germline V gene are SGHDT and YYEEEE.

The chain couples TRBV6-5 to TRBJ2-5; possible D gene TRBD2, 7 bases. V gave up 7 bases and J gave up 4 bases, with 13 bases separating them. Per germline, CDR1 MNHEY and CDR2 SVGAGI. The CDR3 runs 13 residues. The CDR3 loop is CASTRGGGETQYF. CDR3 in DNA: TGTGCCAGCACCAGGGGCGGGGGAGAGACCCAGTACTTC.

The genes are TRBV2 and TRBJ2-2, with a possible D match to TRBD2 (5 bases). Deletions cut 5 bases from V and 3 bases from J, with 7 bases between. The CDR3 has 13 amino acids. Germline assignment: CDR1 SNHLY and CDR2 FYNNEI. The DNA of the CDR3 is TGTGCCAGCAGTTTAGCGTACACCGGGGAGCTGTTTTTT. This gives the protein CASSLAYTGELFF.

The rearrangement uses TRBV6-4 and TRBJ1-1; tentative D call: TRBD1 (5 bases). This CDR3 has 12 residues. The V gene's germline CDR1 is MRHNA and CDR2 SNTAGT. Trimming took off 8 bases at V and 6 bases at J, with 13 bases between the two ends. CDR3 sequence (DNA): TGTGCCAGCTCTTGGGGAGGGGCTGAAGCTTTCTTT. It codes for CASSWGGAEAFF.